These 2 T cell receptor beta chains were sequenced from one sample in a study of OX40 agonist ivuxolimab in advanced cancers. TCRdb keeps only in-frame clones here, not all; method: immunoSEQ multiplex PCR. The sample lists 61,000 or so clones, 75% to 90% seen once, with less than 4% in the top ten. The sample in question was CD4+ or CD8+ T cells sorted from blood, obtained in a trial of the OX40 agonist ivuxolimab. The receptors were sampled from an adult with an advanced solid tumor such as melanoma, head and neck, liver or kidney cancer.

By sample fraction, this clone is medium-sized. The chain uses TRBV19 and TRBJ1-4, with no clear D. V gave up 3 bases and J gave up 0 bases, with 5 bases separating them. Germline CDR1 reads LNHDA; CDR2 reads SQIVND (reference sequence). The CDR3 runs 14 residues. DNA of the CDR3: TGTGCCAGTAGTATCGCAGCAACTAATGAAAAACTGTTTTTT. Translated, it gives CASSIAATNEKLFF.

The chain joins TRBV6-5 to TRBJ2-7, with D maybe TRBD1 (8 bases). In germline, CDR1 is MNHEY, CDR2 SVGAGI. The CDR3 has 15 residues. Trimming shortened V by 2 bases and J by 6 bases, and 17 bases separated the two germline ends. CDR3 sequence: CASSYGGQGGREQYF. The DNA for the CDR3 is TGTGCCAGCAGTTACGGTGGACAGGGAGGGCGCGAGCAGTACTTC.